This TCR beta chain was recovered during a study of identical twins. This CDR3 spans 14 amino acids. Germline lookup yields CDR1 SGHTA and CDR2 FQGTGA. J was trimmed by 7 bases and V by 5 bases; bases with no gene match: 7. Whole-study findings and limits: Compared with unrelated sharing, twin-shared out-of-frame alpha sequences had more low-probability sequences. Cord blood's abundant beta clonotypes had fewer insertions, unlike memory repertoires.

This clonotype has more than one count but fewer than ten. Its antigen is as yet unknown. Template switching created a universal primer site, and the cDNA included unique molecular identifiers. TCRdb fed the 5' RACE reads into MiXCR, producing one record per CDR3 protein. The table lists about 530,000 distinct CDR3 sequences, roughly 15% of them singletons, with roughly 0.43% in the top ten. The same data also contributed to another study, on yellow fever vaccine responses in identical twins. That report notes: Twins reportedly had a vaccine T cell response that seemed partly convergent, partly personalized.

This sequence originates from a woman aged 18-35 years in good health. The chain combines TRBV7-3 with TRBJ2-1; 8 bases are shared with TRBD2. Material for sequencing was CD4+ T cells sorted from blood. As DNA, the CDR3 is TGTGCCAGCAGCGCCCAGCGGGAGTGGAATGAGCAGTTCTTC. It is translated as CASSAQREWNEQFF.